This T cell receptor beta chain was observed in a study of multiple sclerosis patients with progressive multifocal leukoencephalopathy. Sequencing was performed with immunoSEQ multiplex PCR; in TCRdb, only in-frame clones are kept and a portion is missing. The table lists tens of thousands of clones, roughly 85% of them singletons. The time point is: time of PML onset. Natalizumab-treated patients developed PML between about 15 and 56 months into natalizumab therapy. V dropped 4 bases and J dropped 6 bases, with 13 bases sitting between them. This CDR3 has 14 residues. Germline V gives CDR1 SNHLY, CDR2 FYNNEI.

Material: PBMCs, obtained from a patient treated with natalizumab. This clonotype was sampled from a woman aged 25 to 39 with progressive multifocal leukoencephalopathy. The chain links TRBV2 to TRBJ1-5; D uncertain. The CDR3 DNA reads TGTGCCAGCAGTGCTCAGGTAACTAGTCAGCCCCAGCATTTT. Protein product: CASSAQVTSQPQHF.